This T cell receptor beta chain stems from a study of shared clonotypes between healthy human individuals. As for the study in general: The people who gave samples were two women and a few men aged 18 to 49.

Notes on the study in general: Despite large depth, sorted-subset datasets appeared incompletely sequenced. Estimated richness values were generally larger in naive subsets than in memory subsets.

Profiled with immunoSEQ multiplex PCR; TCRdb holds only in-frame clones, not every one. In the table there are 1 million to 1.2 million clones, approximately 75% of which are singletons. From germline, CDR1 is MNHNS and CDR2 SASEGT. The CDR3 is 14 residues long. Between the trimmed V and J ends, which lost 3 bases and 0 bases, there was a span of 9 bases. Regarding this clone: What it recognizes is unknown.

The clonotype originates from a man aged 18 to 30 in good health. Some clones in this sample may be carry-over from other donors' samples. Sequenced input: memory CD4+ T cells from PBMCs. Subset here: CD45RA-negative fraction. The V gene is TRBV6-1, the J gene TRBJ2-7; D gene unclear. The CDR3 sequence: CASSDIASSYEQYF. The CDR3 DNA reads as TGTGCCAGCAGTGATATCGCTAGCTCCTACGAGCAGTACTTC.